Each of the 4 T cell receptor beta chains below was sequenced from the same sample in a study of neurological immune-mediated disorders. TCRdb re-analysed the 5' RACE reads in MiXCR, keeping a single row per CDR3 protein. The sample has about 79,000 distinct CDR3 sequences; 12% to 15% are singletons. The source material was PBMCs. The receptor source for this set is a woman aged 45 to 65 in good health.

This clonotype was detected ten times or more. The rearrangement links TRBV12-3 or TRBV12-4 to TRBJ2-7; weak D call: TRBD1 (5 bases). The length of the CDR3 is 16 residues. Deletions cut 1 base from V and 6 bases from J, with 19 bases between. CDR3 nucleotides: TGTGCCAGCAGTTTAGTTGGTTATGGGCAGGGCCCCGAGCAGTACTTC. It encodes CASSLVGYGQGPEQYF.

This clonotype was recorded at least ten times. The J gene is TRBJ1-1, the V gene TRBV5-1, with D possibly being TRBD1 (6 bases). CDR3 length: 12 amino acids. Germline values: CDR1 SGHRS, CDR2 YFSETQ. Trimming left V 10 bases short and J 5 bases short, with 15 bases between. DNA for the CDR3: TGCGCCTCGGGGGCCCAATTAACTGAAGCTTTCTTT. Protein: CASGAQLTEAFF.

This clonotype was recorded at least ten times. This chain uses TRBV20-1 with TRBJ2-7; no clear D gene. CDR1 and CDR2 from the germline V gene are DFQATT and SNEGSKA (reference sequence). V lost 0 bases and J lost 4, with 13 bases in between. There are 14 residues in the CDR3. The CDR3 region has the DNA TGCAGTGCTAGAGATGATCCCGTGGGGTACGAGCAGTACTTC. It specifies CSARDDPVGYEQYF.

This clonotype was picked up many times. The V and J genes are TRBV3-1 and TRBJ1-6, with D unclear. The CDR3 is 14 residues long. V gave up 4 bases and J gave up 8 bases, with 12 bases separating them. Germline CDR1 and CDR2: LGHDT and YNNKEL (reference sequence). CDR3 sequence (DNA): TGTGCCAGCAGCCCGACCACGAGCGATTCACCCCTCCACTTT. It specifies CASSPTTSDSPLHF. The whole variable domain, filled in from reference TRBV3-1 and TRBJ1-6, reads DTAVSQTPKYLVTQMGNDKSIKCEQNLGHDTMYWYKQDSKKFLKIMFSYNNKELIINETVPNRFSPKSPDKAHLNLHINSLELGDSAVYFCASSPTTSDSPLHFGNGTRLTVT.